Each of the 31 T cell receptor beta chains below was sequenced from the same sample in a study of lymphopenia after photon versus proton radiotherapy. Sequencing was performed with immunoSEQ multiplex PCR; in TCRdb, only in-frame clones are kept and a portion is missing. The sample gives about 20,000 clones, approximately 84% of which show up once; roughly 2.8% is in the top ten. The source was peripheral blood, collected from a patient treated with photon-based radiotherapy. These receptor sequences come from a woman aged 45-59 years with pancreatic cancer.

This clone occurred a few times. J is TRBJ2-1 and V is TRBV11-3, with 8 bases that match TRBD2. CDR3 length equals 16 residues. Trimming took 2 bases from V and 9 from J; bases not matched to a gene: 12. Germline CDR1 reads SGHNT; CDR2 reads YENEEA. The CDR3 DNA reads TGTGCCAGCAGCTTACTCCCGAGCGGGGGTTTTTCTGAGCAGTTCTTC. Encoded protein: CASSLLPSGGFSEQFF.

The J gene is TRBJ1-2, the V gene TRBV19; D unclear. The CDR3 runs 14 residues. Germline V gives CDR1 LNHDA, CDR2 SQIVND (reference sequence). V lost 3 bases to trimming and J lost 3 bases, with 11 bases between them. The CDR3 is CASSMPGFDYGYTF. The CDR3 bases are TGTGCCAGTAGTATGCCCGGGTTCGACTATGGCTACACCTTC.

This chain joins TRBV28 and TRBJ1-1; tentatively, D is TRBD1 (6 bases). Per the germline V gene, CDR1 is MDHEN and CDR2 is SYDVKM. The CDR3 loop spans 14 amino acids. V was clipped by 7 bases and J by 7 bases, with 19 bases between them. The CDR3 region is CASTGQERGGEAFF. In DNA form, the CDR3 reads TGTGCCAGCACCGGGCAGGAACGAGGGGGTGAAGCTTTCTTT.

The rearrangement joins TRBV10-2 to TRBJ2-1, with 7 bases lining up with TRBD2. The V segment lost 8 bases and the J segment 9 bases; nucleotides outside the gene matches: 7. This CDR3 contains 12 residues. The germline gives CDR1 WSHSY, CDR2 SAAADI. CDR3 amino acids: CASRLGEGEQFF. The CDR3 DNA sequence: TGCGCCAGCCGACTAGGGGAGGGTGAGCAGTTCTTC.

This chain joins TRBV28 and TRBJ2-1, with 13 bases that match TRBD2. The CDR3 consists of 19 residues. Germline assignment: CDR1 MDHEN and CDR2 SYDVKM. V shed 5 bases, J shed 0 bases, and the junction held 10 bases outside the gene matches. The CDR3, as DNA: TGTGCCAGCAGTCCTTCGGGACTAGCGGGATCCCTCTCCTACAATGAGCAGTTCTTC. Protein: CASSPSGLAGSLSYNEQFF.

The V call is TRBV9, the J call TRBJ2-7; D may be TRBD2 (5 bases). The CDR3 runs 15 residues. Germline-derived CDR1 and CDR2 are SGDLS and YYNGEE. Trimming took off 0 bases at V and 7 bases at J, with 17 bases between the two ends. The CDR3, as DNA: TGTGCCAGCAGCGTAGATGGACTGGCATCGGGAGAGCAGTACTTC. Translating it yields CASSVDGLASGEQYF.

This clone qualifies as medium-sized. The V gene is TRBV28, the J gene TRBJ2-2; TRBD2 matches 7 bases. Germline CDR1 MDHEN, CDR2 SYDVKM. Unmatched junction bases numbered 8, after V lost 5 bases and J lost 8 bases. The CDR3 is 14 amino acids. The CDR3: CASSHTSASGELFF. For the CDR3, the DNA is TGTGCCAGCAGTCATACTAGCGCATCGGGGGAGCTGTTTTTT.

This chain joins TRBV29-1 and TRBJ2-7; D is unresolved. CDR3 length: 13 residues. V was pared by 1 base and J by 2 bases, with 9 bases between. Germline assignment: CDR1 SQVTM and CDR2 ANQGSEA. CDR3 sequence reads: CSVEGPSTYEQYF. The CDR3 DNA follows: TGCAGCGTTGAAGGGCCGAGCACCTACGAGCAGTACTTC.

V usage is TRBV27 and J usage is TRBJ2-1; 7 bases match TRBD2. Trimming at V came to 4 bases and at J to 1 base, leaving 7 bases not matched to a gene. The CDR3 length is 16 residues. In germline, CDR1 is MNHEY, CDR2 SMNVEV (reference sequence). The CDR3 bases are TGTGCCAGCAGTTCCTTTAGCGGGCAGTCCTACAATGAGCAGTTCTTC. Its translation: CASSSFSGQSYNEQFF.

This clone was recorded only once. The V call is TRBV11-2, the J call TRBJ2-1; 13 nucleotides agree with TRBD2. This CDR3 comprises 17 residues. Losses at the gene ends were 5 bases for V and 1 base for J; bases not matched to a gene: 5. CDR1 SGHAT and CDR2 FQNNGV come from the germline V gene. DNA for the CDR3: TGTGCCAGCAGCGCCGAGACTAGCGGGAGGTCCTACAATGAGCAGTTCTTC. Protein: CASSAETSGRSYNEQFF.

The chain uses TRBV7-2 and TRBJ1-5; maybe TRBD1 (6 bases). There are 17 residues in the CDR3. Germline loops: CDR1 SGHTA, CDR2 FQGNSA. V lost 0 bases and J 0 bases, leaving 12 bases between the germline ends. CDR3 nucleotide sequence: TGTGCCAGCAGCTTAGCCGCCGACAGGTATAGCAATCAGCCCCAGCATTTT. It yields the protein CASSLAADRYSNQPQHF.

The gene calls are TRBV5-5 and TRBJ1-3; D call uncertain. The germline V and J ends were trimmed by 4 bases and 1 base, with 9 bases remaining between them. CDR3 size: 14 residues. Germline V gives CDR1 SGHKS, CDR2 YYEKEE (reference sequence). The CDR3 loop is CASSVDLSGNTIYF. In DNA form, the CDR3 reads TGTGCCAGCAGCGTGGATCTATCTGGAAACACCATATATTTT. Full variable domain (rest looked up from reference TRBV5-5 and TRBJ1-3): DAGVTQSPTHLIKTRGQQVTLRCSPISGHKSVSWYQQVLGQGPQFIFQYYEKEERGRGNFPDRFSARQFPNYSSELNVNALLLGDSALYLCASSVDLSGNTIYFGEGSWLTVV.

V usage is TRBV4-1 and J usage is TRBJ2-7, with 8 bases aligning to TRBD1. This CDR3 is 18 amino acids long. Germline CDR1 and CDR2: MGHRA and YSYEKL. V lost 1 base to trimming and J lost 1 base; unmatched junction nucleotides: 12. CDR3 amino acids: CASSQGGIQGVNSYEQYF. CDR3 in DNA: TGCGCCAGCAGCCAAGGAGGAATACAGGGGGTCAATTCCTACGAGCAGTACTTC.

This sequence joins TRBV9 and TRBJ2-1; 8 bases align to TRBD2. This CDR3 is 15 amino acids long. Germline trimming cut 4 bases from V and 0 bases from J; bases unmatched to any gene: 3. Germline V gives CDR1 SGDLS, CDR2 YYNGEE. The CDR3 protein is CASSRGGPSYNEQFF. CDR3 in DNA: TGTGCCAGCAGCCGGGGGGGGCCCTCCTACAATGAGCAGTTCTTC.

V and J are TRBV7-9 and TRBJ1-4; D is uncertain. Germline CDR1 reads SEHNR; CDR2 reads FQNEAQ (reference sequence). This CDR3 spans 16 amino acids. Between the trimmed V and J ends, which lost 0 bases and 8 bases, there was a span of 16 bases. CDR3 in amino acids: CASSLASSGYDEKLFF. The CDR3 nucleotides are TGTGCCAGCAGCTTAGCGTCATCAGGATACGACGAAAAACTGTTTTTT.

The genes are TRBV5-1 and TRBJ2-7, with D perhaps matching TRBD2 (6 bases). This CDR3 is 14 amino acids long. From germline, CDR1 is SGHRS and CDR2 YFSETQ. The ends were cut back, 4 bases at V and 0 bases at J, with 11 bases in the middle. In DNA, the CDR3 is TGCGCCAGCAGCGGCGGAGGGAGCTCCTACGAGCAGTACTTC. The encoded protein is CASSGGGSSYEQYF.

The chain uses TRBV11-3 and TRBJ2-2; the D is unclear. Trimming took off 2 bases at V and 0 bases at J, with 10 bases between the two ends. This CDR3 is built from 16 residues. Germline CDR1 reads SGHNT; CDR2 reads YENEEA. The CDR3 DNA is TGTGCCAGCAGCTTATGGAGCGACACGAACACCGGGGAGCTGTTTTTT. Translation: CASSLWSDTNTGELFF.

The rearrangement joins TRBV7-9 to TRBJ1-2, with D possibly TRBD1 on 6 matching bases. The CDR3 has 14 residues. Germline V gene lookup returns CDR1 SEHNR and CDR2 FQNEAQ (reference sequence). With 4 bases removed from V and 4 bases from J, the gap between germline ends came to 13 bases. Here the CDR3 reads CASSSAGERYGYTF. CDR3 in DNA: TGTGCCAGCAGCTCCGCAGGGGAACGCTATGGCTACACCTTC.

There are a few counts of this clone. This chain links TRBV10-3 with TRBJ2-1; tentative D call: TRBD2 (5 bases). V was shortened by 10 bases and J by 6 bases, with 16 bases between the two germline ends. Germline CDR1 ENHRY, CDR2 SYGVKD. The CDR3 spans 13 residues. CDR3 sequence: CATRESNLNEQFF. DNA for the CDR3: TGTGCCACCCGGGAATCGAACCTCAATGAGCAGTTCTTC.

This clone was counted a few times. The chain carries TRBV4-2 and TRBJ2-1; 13 positions agree with TRBD2. Germline CDR1 and CDR2: LGHNA and YNFKEQ. The CDR3 consists of 18 residues. The trim removed 3 bases at V and 8 bases at J, leaving 13 bases unmatched. The CDR3 bases are TGTGCCAGCAGCCAGCGGACTAGCGGGAGCTATGATCGGGATGAGCAGTTCTTC. Residues: CASSQRTSGSYDRDEQFF.

The J gene is TRBJ1-4, the V gene TRBV15, with D hard to call. The germline V gene has CDR1 LNHNV and CDR2 YYDKDF (reference sequence). V lost 0 bases to trimming and J lost 5 bases, with 7 bases between them. The CDR3 totals 14 residues. This CDR3 reads CATSRDVRNEKLFF. The CDR3 bases are TGTGCCACCAGCAGAGATGTCAGGAATGAAAAACTGTTTTTT.

This sequence joins TRBV5-1 and TRBJ2-5; 12 nucleotides align to TRBD2. In germline, CDR1 is SGHRS, CDR2 YFSETQ. The CDR3 spans 16 residues. Losses at the gene ends were 1 base for V and 5 bases for J; bases not matched to a gene: 6. The CDR3 region has the DNA TGCGCCAGCAGCTTGTCGGCTAGCGGGAGGGGGGAGACCCAGTACTTC. Translation: CASSLSASGRGETQYF. The whole variable domain, filled in from reference TRBV5-1 and TRBJ2-5, reads KAGVTQTPRYLIKTRGQQVTLSCSPISGHRSVSWYQQTPGQGLQFLFEYFSETQRNKGNFPGRFSGRQFSNSRSEMNVSTLELGDSALYLCASSLSASGRGETQYFGPGTRLLVL.

The chain's CDR3 is CASSLTTGLEAFF. The DNA for the CDR3 is TGTGCCAGCAGCCTCACAACAGGGCTGGAGGCTTTCTTT. V usage is TRBV7-9 and J usage is TRBJ1-1, with a tentative D call TRBD1 (6 bases). The CDR3 sequence is 13 residues long. Germline assignment: CDR1 SEHNR and CDR2 FQNEAQ (reference sequence). Trimming shortened V by 5 bases and J by 11 bases, and 18 bases separated the two germline ends.

This clone occurred once. The rearrangement joins TRBV11-3 to TRBJ2-3; 9 bases line up with TRBD2. The CDR3 sequence is 16 residues long. The junction had 11 bases not matched to a gene; V was cut back by 6 bases and J by 4 bases. CDR1 and CDR2 (germline): SGHNT, YENEEA. The CDR3 region is CASSLGAGGAADTQYF. Written as DNA, the CDR3 is TGTGCCAGCAGTCTAGGTGCGGGAGGGGCCGCAGATACGCAGTATTTT.

The CDR3 DNA follows: TGTGCCAGCAGCTCCACAGGGAGCACCGGGGAGCTGTTTTTT. It codes for CASSSTGSTGELFF. The chain is built from TRBV7-2 and TRBJ2-2, with D maybe TRBD1 (6 bases). The CDR3 sequence is 14 residues long. Trimming stripped 4 bases from V and 4 bases from J, with 10 bases between. The germline V gene encodes CDR1 SGHTA and CDR2 FQGNSA.

The chain is built from TRBV9 and TRBJ2-1, with D possibly being TRBD2 (6 bases). V was pared by 4 bases and J by 6 bases, with 17 bases between. CDR1 is SGDLS and CDR2 is YYNGEE in the germline V gene. The CDR3 totals 15 residues. The CDR3: CASSPATLGSNEQFF. CDR3 DNA: TGTGCCAGCAGCCCCGCAACCCTCGGGAGCAATGAGCAGTTCTTC.

The chain has TRBV5-1 and TRBJ2-3; 11 bases agree with TRBD2. This CDR3 has 16 residues. The V segment lost 4 bases and the J segment 0 bases; nucleotides outside the gene matches: 4. CDR1 SGHRS and CDR2 YFSETQ come from the germline V gene. The CDR3, as DNA: TGCGCCAGCAGCCCACTAGCGGGAGCCAGCACAGATACGCAGTATTTT. Amino acid sequence: CASSPLAGASTDTQYF.

CDR3 loop: CASSPGTGDEQFF. The CDR3 region has the DNA TGCGCCAGCAGCCCGGGGACAGGGGATGAGCAGTTCTTC. The chain combines TRBV5-1 with TRBJ2-1, with TRBD1 identical over 10 bases. Germline values: CDR1 SGHRS, CDR2 YFSETQ. The trim removed 4 bases at V and 8 bases at J, leaving 3 bases unmatched. CDR3 length: 13 amino acids.

In DNA, the CDR3 is TGTGCCAGCTCACCGGACAGGGCAGGCGCCGGGGAGCTGTTTTTT. Translating gives CASSPDRAGAGELFF. This chain connects TRBV18 to TRBJ2-2; 8 positions agree with TRBD1. The V gene end was trimmed by 3 bases and the J gene end by 6 bases; junction bases not matched to a gene: 6. The CDR3 runs 15 residues. Germline CDR1 KGHSH, CDR2 LQKENI.

This clone has just one count. V gene TRBV30 combines with J gene TRBJ2-7, with D perhaps being TRBD1 or TRBD2 (5 bases each). Germline values: CDR1 GTSNPN, CDR2 SVGIG (reference sequence). CDR3 length: 17 residues. Trimming pared 3 bases from V and 2 bases from J, leaving 23 bases between. The CDR3 loop reads CAWSGDVGLAYAYEQYF. The CDR3 coding sequence is TGTGCCTGGAGCGGGGATGTGGGGCTGGCATATGCCTACGAGCAGTACTTC.

The rearrangement joins TRBV28 to TRBJ2-7; D uncertain. V dropped 4 bases and J dropped 4 bases, with 5 bases sitting between them. The CDR3 has 11 amino acids. The V gene's germline CDR1 is MDHEN and CDR2 SYDVKM. CDR3 nucleotides: TGTGCCAGCAGTTGGTTTTACGAGCAGTACTTC. Its protein is CASSWFYEQYF.